The present T cell receptor (beta chain) was sequenced within a study of T cells in Graves' hyperthyroidism and ophthalmopathy. Study findings and constraints: Ophthalmopathy was told apart from stable hyperthyroidism by a 13 V-J model.

Any patient presenting with uncontrolled infection, other autoimmune disease, pregnancy or lactation was left out. Diagnostic assessment was based on clinical symptoms, serum thyroxine and TRAb, thyroid ultrasound and orbital computed tomography. This sample holds PBMCs from about 10 ml fresh peripheral blood. Concerning this clonotype itself: Its matching antigen is unknown.

Germline V gene data show CDR1 as SNHLY and CDR2 as FYNNEI. This CDR3 is 13 amino acids long. V lost 8 bases to trimming and J lost 5 bases, with 16 bases between them. TCR beta CDR3 regions were amplified from RNA. Researchers ran a first-round RT-PCR on the TCR CDR3 using the HTBI primer set. Each CDR3 protein is one row after TCRdb ran MiXCR on the multiplex PCR reads. The data contain fewer than 800,000 distinct CDR3 sequences, about 17% of them singletons. The chain uses TRBV2 and TRBJ2-7; D is possibly TRBD1 (6 bases). The receptor comes from a man in his late teens or twenties with Graves' hyperthyroidism. The sample taken for sequencing was blood. Here the CDR3 reads CASASYRVDEQYF. The CDR3, as DNA: TGTGCCAGCGCTAGTTACAGGGTCGACGAGCAGTACTTC.